This TCR beta chain is from a study of T cells in Graves' hyperthyroidism and ophthalmopathy. Amplification yielded TCR beta CDR3 regions, with RNA transcripts as the source. First-round RT-PCR with HTBI primers amplified the TCR CDR3 region. One entry per CDR3 protein, called by TCRdb with MiXCR from the multiplex PCR reads. The data hold around 250,000 distinct CDR3 sequences, with approximately 14% observed a single time. Trimming shortened V by 3 bases and J by 6 bases, and 13 bases separated the two germline ends. Germline V CDR1 and CDR2: MNHEY, SMNVEV (reference sequence). The CDR3 is 14 amino acids. Study-wide results and caveats: Expanded thyroid clonotypes (above 0.001) were mostly also found in blood.

This clonotype was detected many times. What it binds is unknown. Specimen: blood. This clonotype was obtained from a middle-aged woman with Graves' hyperthyroidism that later progressed to Graves' ophthalmopathy. V is TRBV27 and J is TRBJ2-3; a weak D match, TRBD2 (7 bases). CDR3 residues: CASSLGGRRDTQYF. In nucleotides, the CDR3 is TGTGCCAGCAGTTTGGGGGGGCGCAGGGATACGCAGTATTTT.